This T cell receptor beta chain was recorded in a study of beta chain features in type 1 diabetes. Study information: On cell yields, gender and age, patients and healthy donors were similar. Across every sample, over 100 million sorted cells were examined in total.

CDR3 size: 15 residues. The V and J ends lost 3 bases and 6 bases, in that order; junction bases with no gene match: 7. CDR1 SNHLY and CDR2 FYNNEI come from the germline V gene. The sequenced template was cDNA made from the entire isolated RNA. Only in-frame clones appear in the TCRdb table, and some are missing; sequencing was by immunoSEQ multiplex PCR. The sample comprises 900,000 or so clones, roughly 17% of which are singletons, and 0.02% to 0.025% rests with the top ten. Via CD45RO/CCR7/CD25/CD127/CD95/CD27, cells of the CD4+ naive, central memory, regulatory and stem cell-like memory subsets were sorted. In its sample, this clone was seen a few times.

Sequences were obtained from naive CD4+ T cells from blood. The sequence derives from a woman between 18 and 30 years old in good health. The genes are TRBV2 and TRBJ2-7; 11 nucleotides match TRBD2. The DNA for the CDR3 is TGTGCCAGCAGTGACGCGGCTAGCGGGAGGCTCGAGCAGTACTTC. Amino acid sequence: CASSDAASGRLEQYF.